This T cell receptor (beta chain) was captured by sequencing in a study of shared clonotypes between healthy human individuals. V was pared by 4 bases and J by 8 bases, with 10 bases of the junction left unmatched. The CDR3 extends over 14 amino acids. The germline CDR1 and CDR2 sequences are MNHNY and SVGAGI (reference sequence). In the naive CD8 group, cells lacked CD45RO and were positively selected for CCR7, so terminally differentiated effector memory CD45RA+ cells were left out. TCRdb's table, derived via immunoSEQ multiplex PCR, lists solely in-frame clones and lacks some. There are about 2.1 million clones in the sample; approximately 94% occur only once, and about 1.8% lies in the top ten.

This rearrangement joins TRBV6-6 to TRBJ1-2; 7 bases are a match to TRBD1. Sequences were obtained from naive CD8+ T cells from PBMCs. This sequence was found in a young man in good health. Some clones in this sample may be carry-over from other donors' samples. CDR3 loop: CASSSRTGRRGYTF. The CDR3 DNA reads as TGTGCCAGCAGTTCCAGGACAGGTCGGCGAGGCTACACCTTC.